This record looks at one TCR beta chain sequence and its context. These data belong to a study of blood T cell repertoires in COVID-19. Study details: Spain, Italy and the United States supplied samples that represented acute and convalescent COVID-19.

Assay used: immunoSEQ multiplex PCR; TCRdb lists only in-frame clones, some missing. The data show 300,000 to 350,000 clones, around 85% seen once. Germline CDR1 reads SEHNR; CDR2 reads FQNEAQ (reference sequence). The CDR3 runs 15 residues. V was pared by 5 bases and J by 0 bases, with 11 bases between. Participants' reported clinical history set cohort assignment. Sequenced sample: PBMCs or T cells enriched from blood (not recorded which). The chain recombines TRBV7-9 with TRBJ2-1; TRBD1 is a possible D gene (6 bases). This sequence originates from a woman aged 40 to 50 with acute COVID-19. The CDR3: CASSRGSGSYNEQFF. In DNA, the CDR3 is TGTGCCAGCAGCAGGGGGAGCGGCTCCTACAATGAGCAGTTCTTC.